The entry below describes one TCR beta chain. Its antigen remains unknown. These data come from a study of T cell clonotyping in hematopoietic cell transplantation. Points from the study as a whole: At the given depth, recipient repertoires were over 97% de novo clonotypes. Higher Inverse Simpson Index values in graft donor and pretransplant recipient predicted broader posttransplant TCR diversity. CD4 and CD8 repertoire contributions could not be separated without sorting. Recipient TCR diversity dropped after transplant; expanded clonotypes rose from day 30 to 180.

TCRdb's copy holds only in-frame clones and misses some; the assay was immunoSEQ multiplex PCR. The top ten hold over 7.5% of the sample, which has 12,000 to 15,000 clones, about 60% seen once. This CDR3 region has 15 residues. Germline V gene data show CDR1 as MNHEY and CDR2 as SVGAGI. Trimming removed 5 bases at V and 3 bases at J, with 16 bases between. The sequenced material came from PBMCs. The chain is built from TRBV6-5 and TRBJ2-5; D may correspond to TRBD1 or TRBD2 (6 bases each). The receptor was isolated from a human donor who either received an allogeneic hematopoietic cell transplant for a myeloid malignancy or was a related donor (not recorded which). Some clones in this sample may be carry-over from other donors' samples. This CDR3 reads CASSTRGHTKETQYF. The CDR3 bases are TGTGCCAGCAGTACCCGGGGGCACACGAAAGAGACCCAGTACTTC.